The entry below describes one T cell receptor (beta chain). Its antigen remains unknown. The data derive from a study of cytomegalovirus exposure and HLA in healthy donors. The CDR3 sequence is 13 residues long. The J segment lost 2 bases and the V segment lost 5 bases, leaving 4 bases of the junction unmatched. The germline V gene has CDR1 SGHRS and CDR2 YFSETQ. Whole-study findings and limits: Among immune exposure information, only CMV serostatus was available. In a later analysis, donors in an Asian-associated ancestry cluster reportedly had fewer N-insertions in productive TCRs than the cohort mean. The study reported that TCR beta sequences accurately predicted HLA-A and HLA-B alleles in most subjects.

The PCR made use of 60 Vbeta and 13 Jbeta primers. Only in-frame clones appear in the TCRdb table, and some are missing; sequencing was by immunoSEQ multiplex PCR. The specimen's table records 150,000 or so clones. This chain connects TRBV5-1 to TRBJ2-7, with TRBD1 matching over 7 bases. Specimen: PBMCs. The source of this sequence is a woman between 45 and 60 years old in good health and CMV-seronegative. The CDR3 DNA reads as TGCGCCAGCAGGGTACAGGGGACCTACGAGCAGTACTTC. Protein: CASRVQGTYEQYF.